A single sample gave rise to the 27 T cell receptor beta chains below, sequenced in a study of blood T cell repertoires in COVID-19. The repertoire was sequenced with immunoSEQ multiplex PCR; TCRdb's copy has only in-frame clones and lacks some. The profile shows about 200,000 clones, about 88% of them singletons. Sequences were obtained from peripheral blood. The source of these receptors is a man aged 35-49 years with acute or convalescent COVID-19.

The CDR3 sequence is CASKSGQGTIGELFF. CDR3 coding DNA: TGTGCCAGCAAATCGGGACAGGGAACGATCGGGGAGCTGTTTTTT. This chain links TRBV2 with TRBJ2-2, with TRBD1 matching over 9 bases. CDR3 size: 15 residues. Trimming cost V 7 bases and J 7 bases; bases outside gene matches: 10. CDR1 is SNHLY, CDR2 FYNNEI, per germline.

V is TRBV27 and J is TRBJ2-3; D perhaps matches TRBD2 (5 bases). CDR3 length: 14 residues. Per the germline V gene, CDR1 is MNHEY and CDR2 is SMNVEV (reference sequence). The V and J ends lost 4 bases and 5 bases respectively, with 13 bases between them. The DNA for the CDR3 is TGTGCCAGCAGTTCCCCGGGAAACGGAGATACGCAGTATTTT. Translated, it gives CASSSPGNGDTQYF.

J is TRBJ1-5 and V is TRBV12-3 or TRBV12-4, with a possible D match to TRBD1 (6 bases). The CDR3 runs 13 residues. Trimming stripped 10 bases from V and 0 bases from J, with 10 bases between. The CDR3 DNA reads TGTGCCACCCGGGGGGCTAGCAATCAGCCCCAGCATTTT. Protein sequence: CATRGASNQPQHF.

This clone was detected only once. This chain links TRBV28 with TRBJ1-1; TRBD1 agrees at 7 bases. This CDR3 is built from 12 residues. Germline V gene lookup returns CDR1 MDHEN and CDR2 SYDVKM. Losses at the gene ends were 6 bases for V and 11 bases for J; bases not matched to a gene: 9. Here the CDR3 reads CASRNTGAVAFF. CDR3 sequence (DNA): TGTGCCAGCAGGAATACAGGGGCTGTGGCTTTCTTT.

This chain links TRBV3-1 (or the pseudogene TRBV3-2) with TRBJ2-7; 9 bases are shared with TRBD2. The J segment lost 6 bases and the V segment lost 6 bases, leaving 3 bases of the junction unmatched. CDR1 and CDR2 (germline): LGHDT, YNNKEL (reference sequence). The CDR3 consists of 12 residues. The CDR3 DNA reads as TGTGCCAGCAGTCGGACTAGCGTCGAGCAGTACTTC. This codes for CASSRTSVEQYF.

The genes are TRBV7-9 and TRBJ1-4, with D tentatively TRBD1 (6 bases). The CDR3 sequence is 19 residues long. Germline CDR1 reads SEHNR; CDR2 reads FQNEAQ (reference sequence). V lost 4 bases and J 0 bases, leaving 21 bases between the germline ends. Here the CDR3 DNA reads TGTGCCAGCAGCTCAAGCATCGACGGGTGGACAGCAACTAATGAAAAACTGTTTTTT. Encoded protein: CASSSSIDGWTATNEKLFF.

This chain uses TRBV7-5 with TRBJ2-1; no DNA check was done on the table's D call, TRBD2. TRBV7-5 is given as a pseudogene. The CDR3 length is 14 residues. The CDR3: CARGDSGTHNEQFF. The CDR3 nucleotides read TGTGCCAGAGGAGACAGCGGGACTCACAATGAGCAGTTCTTC.

Only one count was recorded for this clone. The CDR3 bases are TGTGCCAGCTCACCTGTCGGTCTAGGTTTCACCGGGGAGCTGTTTTTT. Amino acid sequence: CASSPVGLGFTGELFF. The rearrangement uses TRBV18 and TRBJ2-2, with D unresolved. V was trimmed by 3 bases and J by 4 bases, leaving 15 bases between them. Germline-derived CDR1 and CDR2 are KGHSH and LQKENI. The CDR3 runs 16 residues.

The V call is TRBV28, the J call TRBJ1-5; tentative D call: TRBD1 (6 bases). The germline V and J ends were trimmed by 8 bases and 3 bases, with 17 bases remaining between them. The CDR3 extends over 15 amino acids. Germline V gives CDR1 MDHEN, CDR2 SYDVKM. For the CDR3, the DNA is TGTGCCAGCGAGAGAATCGGACAGCTCAATCAGCCCCAGCATTTT. Encoded protein: CASERIGQLNQPQHF.

V gene TRBV14 combines with J gene TRBJ2-1; 9 bases map to TRBD2. The CDR3 consists of 16 residues. Germline lookup yields CDR1 SGHDN and CDR2 FVKESK. V was pared by 6 bases and J by 6 bases, with 12 bases of the junction left unmatched. The CDR3 protein is CASSRPVAGDPNEQFF. CDR3 coding DNA: TGTGCCAGCAGTCGCCCAGTAGCGGGAGACCCCAATGAGCAGTTCTTC.

The chain links TRBV5-1 to TRBJ2-1; TRBD2 might be the D (7 bases). V lost 0 bases, J lost 5 bases, and 15 bases lay in between. From germline, CDR1 is SGHRS and CDR2 YFSETQ. The CDR3 length is 16 residues. CDR3 sequence reads: CASSLVGGRGNNEQFF. The CDR3 DNA follows: TGCGCCAGCAGCTTGGTCGGGGGGCGAGGTAACAATGAGCAGTTCTTC. Together with reference TRBV5-1 and TRBJ2-1, the CDR3 gives the full variable domain: KAGVTQTPRYLIKTRGQQVTLSCSPISGHRSVSWYQQTPGQGLQFLFEYFSETQRNKGNFPGRFSGRQFSNSRSEMNVSTLELGDSALYLCASSLVGGRGNNEQFFGPGTRLTVL.

The chain recombines TRBV11-2 with TRBJ1-1; 7 nucleotides match TRBD1. The CDR3 runs 16 residues. Per germline, CDR1 SGHAT and CDR2 FQNNGV. V lost 7 bases to trimming and J lost 5 bases; unmatched junction nucleotides: 16. The CDR3, as DNA: TGTGCCAGCACTTTCACCCGGGACAGAGTGGGGACTGAAGCTTTCTTT. Its protein is CASTFTRDRVGTEAFF.

The CDR3 nucleotides are TGTGCCAGCAGCCTATGGACAGGGGGCGGCTATGGCTACACCTTC. This translates into CASSLWTGGGYGYTF. The chain uses TRBV7-2 and TRBJ1-2; 11 positions agree with TRBD1. Germline V lookup: CDR1 SGHTA, CDR2 FQGNSA. CDR3 length: 15 amino acids. Trimming at V came to 5 bases and at J to 4 bases, leaving 6 bases not matched to a gene.

The chain has TRBV2 and TRBJ1-5; 11 positions match TRBD1. J gave up 4 bases and V 6 bases, and 5 bases lay outside the gene matches. The CDR3 spans 15 residues. Germline CDR1 and CDR2: SNHLY and FYNNEI. CDR3 DNA sequence: TGTGCCAGCAGACCGGGACAGGGGGGAAATCAGCCCCAGCATTTT. Amino acids: CASRPGQGGNQPQHF. The entire variable domain, with the rest obtained from reference TRBV2 and TRBJ1-5, is as follows: EPEVTQTPSHQVTQMGQEVILRCVPISNHLYFYWYRQILGQKVEFLVSFYNNEISEKSEIFDDQFSVERPDGSNFTLKIRSTKLEDSAMYFCASRPGQGGNQPQHFGDGTRLSIL.

The chain joins TRBV10-3 to TRBJ1-5; a possible D gene is TRBD1 (6 bases). Germline CDR1 ENHRY, CDR2 SYGVKD. V lost 0 bases and J 6 bases, leaving 12 bases between the germline ends. The CDR3 covers 15 residues. CDR3 sequence: CAISESMGAGQPQHF. The CDR3 bases are TGTGCCATCAGTGAGTCGATGGGGGCCGGTCAGCCCCAGCATTTT.

The V gene is TRBV5-1, the J gene TRBJ2-7; D gene unclear. CDR3 length: 15 residues. V lost 0 bases, J lost 5 bases, and 15 bases lay in between. CDR1 and CDR2 from the germline V gene are SGHRS and YFSETQ. The CDR3 loop reads CASSLVGAPEDEQYF. The CDR3 DNA sequence: TGCGCCAGCAGCTTGGTAGGTGCCCCAGAGGACGAGCAGTACTTC.

This clone was observed once. The chain uses TRBV27 and TRBJ1-6; no clear D gene. The CDR3 is 12 residues long. The germline V gene has CDR1 MNHEY and CDR2 SMNVEV (reference sequence). Trimming took off 5 bases at V and 4 bases at J, with 3 bases between the two ends. CDR3 in DNA: TGTGCCAGCAGTCAGTATAATTCACCCCTCCACTTT. It encodes CASSQYNSPLHF.

The chain couples TRBV3-1 (or the pseudogene TRBV3-2) to TRBJ2-3; 8 nucleotides match TRBD2. In germline, CDR1 is LGHDT, CDR2 YNNKEL (reference sequence). V dropped 2 bases and J dropped 0; count of bases not matched to a gene: 13. The CDR3 runs to 19 residues. CDR3 sequence: CASSQWAAASGSSTDTQYF. DNA for the CDR3: TGTGCCAGCAGCCAATGGGCCGCGGCTAGCGGGTCTAGCACAGATACGCAGTATTTT.

The genes are TRBV10-3 and TRBJ2-5, with D possibly TRBD2 on 6 matching bases. Trimming took 8 bases from V and 2 from J, leaving 9 bases between them. Germline V gives CDR1 ENHRY, CDR2 SYGVKD. The CDR3 extends over 12 amino acids. The CDR3 sequence is CAIPLAQETQYF. CDR3 nucleotide sequence: TGTGCCATCCCTCTAGCGCAAGAGACCCAGTACTTC.

This clone was seen only a few times. This chain connects TRBV19 to TRBJ2-7; 9 positions agree with TRBD2. Trimming took 6 bases from V and 5 from J; bases not matched to a gene: 8. The CDR3 totals 14 residues. The germline V gene encodes CDR1 LNHDA and CDR2 SQIVND (reference sequence). Written as DNA, the CDR3 is TGTGCCAGTAGCTGGACTAGCGATCCCGACGAGCAGTACTTC. Translated: CASSWTSDPDEQYF.

V usage is TRBV7-9 and J usage is TRBJ2-7; TRBD1 agrees at 8 bases. V lost 3 bases to trimming and J lost 3 bases; unmatched junction nucleotides: 7. Germline V lookup: CDR1 SEHNR, CDR2 FQNEAQ (reference sequence). CDR3 length equals 15 residues. CDR3 in amino acids: CASSFAGGAGYEQYF. The DNA for the CDR3 is TGTGCCAGCAGCTTCGCAGGGGGCGCGGGCTACGAGCAGTACTTC.

The rearrangement links TRBV28 to TRBJ2-6; no reliable D call. Trimming shortened V by 6 bases and J by 0 bases, and 6 bases separated the two germline ends. The germline gives CDR1 MDHEN, CDR2 SYDVKM. The CDR3 spans 14 residues. In DNA form, the CDR3 reads TGTGCCAGCAGGGCGGACTCTGGGGCCAACGTCCTGACTTTC. As protein: CASRADSGANVLTF.

The chain links TRBV3-1 (or the pseudogene TRBV3-2) to TRBJ1-6, with D unresolved. This CDR3 region has 13 residues. Trimming shortened V by 8 bases and J by 5 bases, and 10 bases separated the two germline ends. Germline-derived CDR1 and CDR2 are LGHDT and YNNKEL (reference sequence). The CDR3 DNA sequence: TGTGCCAGCGCCAGGCTGGATAATTCACCCCTCCACTTT. It translates to CASARLDNSPLHF.

The gene calls are TRBV6-5 and TRBJ1-6; 8 bases line up with TRBD1. Trimming cost V 0 bases and J 11 bases; bases outside gene matches: 9. Germline CDR1 reads MNHEY; CDR2 reads SVGAGI. The CDR3 consists of 16 residues. CDR3 coding DNA: TGTGCCAGCAGTTACTCGAGGGACAGGCTTGGAACACCCCTCCACTTT. Its protein product is CASSYSRDRLGTPLHF.

The chain uses TRBV3-1 (or the pseudogene TRBV3-2) and TRBJ2-3; TRBD1 matches at 9 bases. CDR1 and CDR2 from the germline V gene are LGHDT and YNNKEL (reference sequence). The CDR3 has 16 amino acids. V was pared by 4 bases and J by 5 bases, with 10 bases of the junction left unmatched. The CDR3 here is CASSLQGQGVGDTQYF. The CDR3 nucleotides read TGTGCCAGCAGCCTTCAGGGACAGGGAGTGGGAGATACGCAGTATTTT.

CDR3 loop: CAWSFSGDQPQHF. The CDR3 region has the DNA TGTGCCTGGAGTTTCTCGGGGGATCAGCCCCAGCATTTT. The chain combines TRBV30 with TRBJ1-5; possible D gene TRBD1, 5 bases. The CDR3 contains 13 residues. Trimming stripped 2 bases from V and 5 bases from J, with 10 bases between. Germline V lookup: CDR1 GTSNPN, CDR2 SVGIG (reference sequence).

This clone was seen a single time. The rearrangement joins TRBV27 to TRBJ2-5; D possibly corresponds to TRBD1 (6 bases). The CDR3 is made up of 14 amino acids. The V end was cut by 5 bases, the J end by 7 bases, with 17 bases between. Germline V gene lookup returns CDR1 MNHEY and CDR2 SMNVEV (reference sequence). The CDR3 reads CASSPGTQGGTQYF. CDR3 nucleotide sequence: TGTGCCAGCAGTCCCGGCACCCAAGGGGGGACCCAGTACTTC.